Listed below are T cell receptor beta chains from one sample, sequenced in a study of control samples from healthy donors and cancer patients. This table comes from immunoSEQ multiplex PCR, and its TCRdb copy is limited to in-frame clones, with some not included. The sample contains around 140,000 clones, 85% to 90% of which appear only once. Sequenced input: PBMCs. Every receptor here comes from a man between 45 and 60 years old with head and neck cancer. Each CDR3 is given with its conserved first and last residue. The D gene is left open where the match is weak. Expanded clones get a size class; other rows say once, few or many, or leave the size out.

clone size: NA; J gene: TRBJ2-7; V gene: TRBV27; D gene: NA; CDR3 protein: CASSLSRLSYEQYF; CDR3 DNA: TGTGCCAGCAGTTTATCTAGGTTGTCCTACGAGCAGTACTTC
clone size: once; J gene: TRBJ2-7; V gene: TRBV27; D gene: NA; CDR3 protein: CASSPDRDYYEQYF; CDR3 DNA: TGTGCCAGCAGTCCCGACAGGGACTACTACGAGCAGTACTTC
clone size: NA; J gene: TRBJ2-1; V gene: TRBV18; D gene: NA; CDR3 protein: CASSPANNEQFF; CDR3 DNA: TGTGCCAGCTCACCCGCTAACAATGAGCAGTTCTTC
clone size: NA; J gene: TRBJ2-5; V gene: TRBV4-2; D gene: NA; CDR3 protein: CASSGSGVVETQYF; CDR3 DNA: TGTGCCAGCAGCGGGTCGGGGGTGGTGGAGACCCAGTACTTC
clone size: few; J gene: TRBJ1-4; V gene: TRBV3-1/TRBV3-2; D gene: TRBD1; CDR3 protein: CASSQNWGQNEKLFF; CDR3 DNA: TGTGCCAGCAGCCAAAATTGGGGACAGAATGAAAAACTGTTTTTT
clone size: NA; J gene: TRBJ1-5; V gene: TRBV7-2; D gene: NA; CDR3 protein: CASSFWAARNQPQHF; CDR3 DNA: TGTGCCAGCAGCTTCTGGGCAGCACGCAATCAGCCCCAGCATTTT
clone size: once; J gene: TRBJ1-1; V gene: TRBV6-1; D gene: NA; CDR3 protein: CASSEGQGYMNTEAFF; CDR3 DNA: TGTGCCAGCAGTGAAGGGCAGGGTTACATGAACACTGAAGCTTTCTTT
clone size: NA; J gene: TRBJ1-3; V gene: TRBV2; D gene: NA; CDR3 protein: CASSEGRATGNTIYF; CDR3 DNA: TGTGCCAGCAGTGAGGGCAGGGCGACTGGAAACACCATATATTTT
clone size: NA; J gene: TRBJ2-5; V gene: TRBV7-3; D gene: NA; CDR3 protein: CASSFGSQETQYF; CDR3 DNA: TGTGCCAGCAGCTTCGGCAGTCAAGAGACCCAGTACTTC
clone size: once; J gene: TRBJ1-5; V gene: TRBV6-6; D gene: TRBD1; CDR3 protein: CASSPQGANQPQHF; CDR3 DNA: TGTGCCAGCAGTCCCCAGGGGGCCAATCAGCCCCAGCATTTT
clone size: NA; J gene: TRBJ2-2; V gene: TRBV12-3/TRBV12-4; D gene: NA; CDR3 protein: CASSLSEGGELFF; CDR3 DNA: TGTGCCAGCAGTTTATCCGAGGGCGGGGAGCTGTTTTTT
clone size: NA; J gene: TRBJ2-7; V gene: TRBV2; D gene: TRBD1; CDR3 protein: CASRDRVLEQYF; CDR3 DNA: TGTGCCAGCCGGGACAGGGTCCTCGAGCAGTACTTC
clone size: NA; J gene: TRBJ1-5; V gene: TRBV7-8; D gene: NA; CDR3 protein: CASSTRGSGSNQPQHF; CDR3 DNA: TGTGCCAGCAGCACGAGGGGGTCAGGGAGCAATCAGCCCCAGCATTTT
clone size: NA; J gene: TRBJ1-5; V gene: TRBV18; D gene: TRBD1; CDR3 protein: CASSTGQGRDQPQHF; CDR3 DNA: TGTGCCAGCTCAACCGGACAGGGTCGGGATCAGCCCCAGCATTTT
clone size: NA; J gene: TRBJ2-7; V gene: TRBV19; D gene: NA; CDR3 protein: CASSIRVDSYYEQYF; CDR3 DNA: TGTGCCAGTAGTATCCGCGTGGACAGTTACTACGAGCAGTACTTC
clone size: NA; J gene: TRBJ2-7; V gene: TRBV5-1; D gene: NA; CDR3 protein: CASRRSYEQYF; CDR3 DNA: TGCGCCAGCAGGCGATCCTACGAGCAGTACTTC
clone size: NA; J gene: TRBJ2-3; V gene: TRBV11-2; D gene: NA; CDR3 protein: CASSLEVRRSAYF; CDR3 DNA: TGTGCCAGCAGCTTAGAGGTCCGGCGGAGTGCATATTTT
clone size: NA; J gene: TRBJ1-1; V gene: TRBV28; D gene: NA; CDR3 protein: CASSSADTSFTEAFF; CDR3 DNA: TGTGCCAGCAGTTCAGCGGACACAAGCTTCACTGAAGCTTTCTTT
clone size: NA; J gene: TRBJ2-3; V gene: TRBV2; D gene: TRBD2; CDR3 protein: CASSDTSGGTDTQYF; CDR3 DNA: TGTGCCAGCAGCGACACTAGCGGGGGCACAGATACGCAGTATTTT
clone size: NA; J gene: TRBJ1-1; V gene: TRBV18; D gene: TRBD1; CDR3 protein: CASSPSTGLDTEAFF; CDR3 DNA: TGTGCCAGCTCACCCTCGACAGGGTTGGACACTGAAGCTTTCTTT
clone size: once; J gene: TRBJ2-1; V gene: TRBV27; D gene: TRBD2; CDR3 protein: CASSLLAGLGNEQFF; CDR3 DNA: TGTGCCAGCAGCCTCCTAGCGGGACTAGGCAATGAGCAGTTCTTC
clone size: NA; J gene: TRBJ2-3; V gene: TRBV10-3; D gene: NA; CDR3 protein: CAISDLTVSTDTQYF; CDR3 DNA: TGTGCCATCAGTGACCTGACAGTTAGCACAGATACGCAGTATTTT
clone size: NA; J gene: TRBJ1-6; V gene: TRBV3-1/TRBV3-2; D gene: TRBD1; CDR3 protein: CASSQGQGGRSPLHF; CDR3 DNA: TGTGCCAGCAGCCAGGGACAGGGAGGAAGGTCACCCCTCCACTTT
clone size: NA; J gene: TRBJ2-1; V gene: TRBV5-4; D gene: NA; CDR3 protein: CASSFSARASFSSYNEQFF; CDR3 DNA: TGTGCCAGCAGCTTTTCAGCGAGGGCAAGCTTTAGCTCCTACAATGAGCAGTTCTTC
clone size: few; J gene: TRBJ1-1; V gene: TRBV6-5; D gene: NA; CDR3 protein: CASSWTEMNTEAFF; CDR3 DNA: TGTGCCAGCAGCTGGACTGAAATGAACACTGAAGCTTTCTTT
clone size: NA; J gene: TRBJ2-1; V gene: TRBV2; D gene: NA; CDR3 protein: CASSDGGTGEQFF; CDR3 DNA: TGTGCCAGCAGTGACGGTGGGACGGGGGAGCAGTTCTTC
clone size: NA; J gene: TRBJ2-5; V gene: TRBV5-5; D gene: NA; CDR3 protein: CASSFQGNQETQYF; CDR3 DNA: TGTGCCAGCAGCTTTCAGGGCAACCAAGAGACCCAGTACTTC
clone size: NA; J gene: TRBJ1-1; V gene: TRBV12-3/TRBV12-4; D gene: TRBD1; CDR3 protein: CASSPTGFEAFF; CDR3 DNA: TGTGCCAGCAGTCCGACAGGGTTTGAAGCTTTCTTT
clone size: few; J gene: TRBJ1-6; V gene: TRBV27; D gene: NA; CDR3 protein: CASSYTSSRNSPLHF; CDR3 DNA: TGTGCCAGCAGTTATACATCCAGTAGGAATTCACCCCTCCACTTT
clone size: NA; J gene: TRBJ1-1; V gene: TRBV5-1; D gene: TRBD1; CDR3 protein: CASSLQGGNTEAFF; CDR3 DNA: TGCGCCAGCAGCTTACAGGGGGGGAACACTGAAGCTTTCTTT
clone size: NA; J gene: TRBJ2-1; V gene: TRBV2; D gene: NA; CDR3 protein: CASRPTGYYNEQFF; CDR3 DNA: TGTGCCAGCAGGCCCACAGGGTACTACAATGAGCAGTTCTTC
clone size: NA; J gene: TRBJ1-5; V gene: TRBV6-5; D gene: NA; CDR3 protein: CASTSGFSGNQPQHF; CDR3 DNA: TGTGCCAGCACCTCCGGGTTTTCGGGCAATCAGCCCCAGCATTTT
clone size: NA; J gene: TRBJ2-7; V gene: TRBV7-6; D gene: NA; CDR3 protein: CASSLREFQGSLYEQYF; CDR3 DNA: TGTGCCAGCAGCCTAAGAGAGTTTCAGGGGTCACTCTACGAGCAGTACTTC
clone size: NA; J gene: TRBJ1-6; V gene: TRBV6-5; D gene: NA; CDR3 protein: CASSTGSPGLSPLHF; CDR3 DNA: TGTGCCAGCAGTACCGGATCACCGGGACTTTCACCCCTCCACTTT
clone size: NA; J gene: TRBJ2-3; V gene: TRBV28; D gene: TRBD1; CDR3 protein: CASRWTGGVFGDTQYF; CDR3 DNA: TGTGCCAGCAGGTGGACAGGGGGTGTTTTTGGGGATACGCAGTATTTT
clone size: once; J gene: TRBJ2-7; V gene: TRBV10-3; D gene: TRBD1; CDR3 protein: CAISGGQGSYEQYF; CDR3 DNA: TGTGCCATCAGTGGAGGACAGGGATCCTACGAGCAGTACTTC
clone size: once; J gene: TRBJ2-3; V gene: TRBV13; D gene: NA; CDR3 protein: CASSRSVASSTDTQYF; CDR3 DNA: TGTGCCAGCAGCCGATCTGTAGCGTCTAGCACAGATACGCAGTATTTT
clone size: few; J gene: TRBJ2-7; V gene: TRBV6-5; D gene: TRBD2; CDR3 protein: CASRGMWREVYEQYF; CDR3 DNA: TGTGCCAGCAGAGGTATGTGGCGGGAGGTCTACGAGCAGTACTTC
clone size: NA; J gene: TRBJ1-1; V gene: TRBV5-1; D gene: NA; CDR3 protein: CASSLGVGGVETTEAFF; CDR3 DNA: TGCGCCAGCAGCTTGGGGGTTGGGGGCGTGGAGACCACTGAAGCTTTCTTT
clone size: NA; J gene: TRBJ1-1; V gene: TRBV18; D gene: NA; CDR3 protein: CASSPGVTEAFF; CDR3 DNA: TGTGCCAGCTCACCAGGCGTCACTGAAGCTTTCTTT
clone size: NA; J gene: TRBJ2-1; V gene: TRBV7-2; D gene: NA; CDR3 protein: CASSSYLEPNEQFF; CDR3 DNA: TGTGCCAGCAGCTCCTACCTCGAGCCTAATGAGCAGTTCTTC
clone size: NA; J gene: TRBJ2-7; V gene: TRBV10-3; D gene: NA; CDR3 protein: CAISERTDSYEQYF; CDR3 DNA: TGTGCCATCAGTGAACGGACAGATTCCTACGAGCAGTACTTC
clone size: few; J gene: TRBJ1-2; V gene: TRBV5-6; D gene: TRBD1; CDR3 protein: CASNLMDRTVGYTF; CDR3 DNA: TGTGCCAGCAACCTAATGGACAGGACGGTGGGCTACACCTTC
clone size: NA; J gene: TRBJ2-1; V gene: TRBV12-5; D gene: TRBD2; CDR3 protein: CASGLVGLEREGPNEQFF; CDR3 DNA: TGTGCTAGTGGTTTGGTAGGGTTAGAGCGGGAGGGCCCGAATGAGCAGTTCTTC
clone size: once; J gene: TRBJ1-6; V gene: TRBV5-8; D gene: NA; CDR3 protein: CASNWGDSPLHF; CDR3 DNA: TGTGCCAGCAACTGGGGGGATTCACCCCTCCACTTT
clone size: NA; J gene: TRBJ2-5; V gene: TRBV6-6; D gene: NA; CDR3 protein: CASKKGGETQYF; CDR3 DNA: TGTGCCAGCAAAAAGGGTGGAGAGACCCAGTACTTC
clone size: NA; J gene: TRBJ2-4; V gene: TRBV10-3; D gene: TRBD2; CDR3 protein: CAISDQGTSGRFENIQYF; CDR3 DNA: TGTGCCATCAGTGATCAGGGGACTAGCGGGAGATTCGAAAACATTCAGTACTTC
clone size: many; J gene: TRBJ2-7; V gene: TRBV7-9; D gene: NA; CDR3 protein: CASSLVSGKSGEQYF; CDR3 DNA: TGTGCCAGCAGCTTAGTATCCGGGAAGTCTGGTGAGCAGTACTTC
clone size: NA; J gene: TRBJ1-1; V gene: TRBV6-5; D gene: NA; CDR3 protein: CASSYGQSAFF; CDR3 DNA: TGTGCCAGCAGTTACGGGCAGTCGGCTTTCTTT
clone size: NA; J gene: TRBJ1-6; V gene: TRBV3-1/TRBV3-2; D gene: NA; CDR3 protein: CAARVLWPPLHF; CDR3 DNA: TGTGCCGCACGCGTTCTCTGGCCACCCCTCCACTTT
clone size: NA; J gene: TRBJ2-1; V gene: TRBV24-1; D gene: NA; CDR3 protein: CATSDYSSTEQFF; CDR3 DNA: TGTGCCACCAGTGATTATTCTAGCACTGAGCAGTTCTTC
clone size: NA; J gene: TRBJ2-7; V gene: TRBV27; D gene: TRBD1; CDR3 protein: CASSLRTGTLHEQYF; CDR3 DNA: TGTGCCAGCAGTTTGCGGACAGGAACCCTACACGAGCAGTACTTC
clone size: NA; J gene: TRBJ1-5; V gene: TRBV30; D gene: NA; CDR3 protein: CAWAGVRGQPQHF; CDR3 DNA: TGTGCCTGGGCAGGGGTACGAGGACAGCCCCAGCATTTT
clone size: NA; J gene: TRBJ2-1; V gene: TRBV1; D gene: NA; CDR3 protein: CTSSPGRGCNEQFF; CDR3 DNA: TGCACCAGCAGCCCGGGGCGGGGGTGTAATGAGCAGTTCTTC
clone size: NA; J gene: TRBJ2-2; V gene: TRBV27; D gene: NA; CDR3 protein: CASSLYAMDSSNTGELFF; CDR3 DNA: TGTGCCAGCAGTTTATACGCGATGGACAGTTCGAACACCGGGGAGCTGTTTTTT
clone size: NA; J gene: TRBJ1-2; V gene: TRBV19; D gene: NA; CDR3 protein: CASSLGLRDYGYTF; CDR3 DNA: TGTGCCAGTAGTTTGGGCCTTCGGGACTATGGCTACACCTTC
clone size: NA; J gene: TRBJ1-1; V gene: TRBV2; D gene: TRBD1; CDR3 protein: CASTPGQVQTEAFF; CDR3 DNA: TGTGCCAGCACCCCTGGACAGGTTCAAACTGAAGCTTTCTTT
clone size: NA; J gene: TRBJ2-1; V gene: TRBV2; D gene: TRBD2; CDR3 protein: CASRVLAGGPSNEQFF; CDR3 DNA: TGTGCCAGCAGGGTACTAGCGGGGGGGCCAAGCAATGAGCAGTTCTTC
clone size: NA; J gene: TRBJ1-6; V gene: TRBV6-5; D gene: TRBD1; CDR3 protein: CASSRTGEDSPLHF; CDR3 DNA: TGTGCCAGCAGCCGTACAGGGGAGGATTCACCCCTCCACTTT
clone size: NA; J gene: TRBJ2-1; V gene: TRBV5-1; D gene: NA; CDR3 protein: CASSEDHNEQFF; CDR3 DNA: TGCGCCAGCAGCGAAGACCACAATGAGCAGTTCTTC